This is a list of T cell receptor beta chains from one sample in a study of cytomegalovirus exposure and HLA in healthy donors. TCRdb's copy holds only in-frame clones and misses some; the assay was immunoSEQ multiplex PCR. The repertoire has about 160,000 clones, roughly 80% of them found once; the top ten carry 7%. The sequenced material came from PBMCs. Every receptor here comes from a woman between 25 and 40 years old in good health and CMV-seropositive. The CDR3 runs from the conserved cysteine through the conserved F or W. Each record gives: V gene, clone size, D gene, J gene, CDR3 DNA, CDR3 protein. A D gene is named only where the DNA matches it firmly. Some rows have no size entry. The others give once, few or many, or a class for an expanded clone.

v_gene: TRBV7-9
abundance: NA
d_gene: TRBD1
j_gene: TRBJ1-4
CDR3nt: TGTTCCAGCAGCTTATACGGCGGGACAGCGAATGAAAAACTGTTTTTT
CDR3aa: CSSSLYGGTANEKLFF

v_gene: TRBV4-2
abundance: NA
d_gene: TRBD2
j_gene: TRBJ2-5
CDR3nt: TGTGCCAGCAGCCCCAGTGGTAGCGGGGGAGAGACCCAGTACTTC
CDR3aa: CASSPSGSGGETQYF

v_gene: TRBV19
abundance: NA
d_gene: NA
j_gene: TRBJ2-1
CDR3nt: TGTGCCAGTAGACCCTGGAATGGACGGGGTCGGTCCTACAATGAGCAGTTCTTC
CDR3aa: CASRPWNGRGRSYNEQFF

v_gene: TRBV6-1
abundance: NA
d_gene: NA
j_gene: TRBJ1-2
CDR3nt: TGTGCCAGCAGTGATAAATTTACAGGAGGGGACTATGGCTACACCTTC
CDR3aa: CASSDKFTGGDYGYTF

v_gene: TRBV14
abundance: NA
d_gene: NA
j_gene: TRBJ1-3
CDR3nt: TGTGCCAGCAGCCTGGGACACGGGTTTGGAAACACCATATATTTT
CDR3aa: CASSLGHGFGNTIYF

v_gene: TRBV29-1
abundance: NA
d_gene: NA
j_gene: TRBJ2-3
CDR3nt: TGCAGCGCTTTCCGGGGAGATACGCAGTATTTT
CDR3aa: CSAFRGDTQYF

v_gene: TRBV25-1
abundance: NA
d_gene: TRBD1
j_gene: TRBJ2-1
CDR3nt: TGTGCCAGCAGTGCCCTGACAGGGGTTCAGTTCTTC
CDR3aa: CASSALTGVQFF

v_gene: TRBV4-3
abundance: once
d_gene: TRBD2
j_gene: TRBJ2-1
CDR3nt: TGCGCCAGCAGCCAATATCACCCTAGCGGCGAAGATTACAATGAGCAGTTCTTC
CDR3aa: CASSQYHPSGEDYNEQFF

v_gene: TRBV5-1
abundance: NA
d_gene: TRBD2
j_gene: TRBJ2-3
CDR3nt: TGCGCCAGCCGAGACCCGAAGACTAGCGGGGGGGGGTCTACGCAGTATTTT
CDR3aa: CASRDPKTSGGGSTQYF

v_gene: TRBV11-3
abundance: NA
d_gene: NA
j_gene: TRBJ2-3
CDR3nt: TGTGCCAGCAGCGAGGGTTGGAGCACAGATACGCAGTATTTT
CDR3aa: CASSEGWSTDTQYF

v_gene: TRBV27
abundance: NA
d_gene: TRBD1
j_gene: TRBJ2-4
CDR3nt: TGTGCCAGCCGACCTCAGGGGGTAGCCAAAAACATTCAGTACTTC
CDR3aa: CASRPQGVAKNIQYF

v_gene: TRBV5-1
abundance: NA
d_gene: TRBD1
j_gene: TRBJ1-4
CDR3nt: TGCGCCAGCACCCAGGGGGCCACGGCTAATGAAAAACTGTTTTTT
CDR3aa: CASTQGATANEKLFF

v_gene: TRBV19
abundance: NA
d_gene: NA
j_gene: TRBJ2-3
CDR3nt: TGTGCCAGTAGTATAGACTACACAGATACGCAGTATTTT
CDR3aa: CASSIDYTDTQYF

v_gene: TRBV2
abundance: NA
d_gene: NA
j_gene: TRBJ2-7
CDR3nt: TGTGCCAGCAGTCAAACGGGGGACAGTCAGTACTTC
CDR3aa: CASSQTGDSQYF

v_gene: TRBV7-2
abundance: NA
d_gene: NA
j_gene: TRBJ1-2
CDR3nt: TGTGCCAGCAGCCGTAGCGGAGAAGCTAACTATGGCTACACCTTC
CDR3aa: CASSRSGEANYGYTF

v_gene: TRBV6-5
abundance: few
d_gene: NA
j_gene: TRBJ1-2
CDR3nt: TGTGCCAGCAGTTACCCGGGGGTCCGGGGCTATGGCTACACCTTC
CDR3aa: CASSYPGVRGYGYTF

v_gene: TRBV5-4
abundance: NA
d_gene: TRBD1
j_gene: TRBJ1-1
CDR3nt: TGTGCCAGCAGCCGGAAACCAACAGGGGGTACAAGAAACACTGAAGCTTTCTTT
CDR3aa: CASSRKPTGGTRNTEAFF

v_gene: TRBV9
abundance: NA
d_gene: NA
j_gene: TRBJ2-1
CDR3nt: TGTGCCAGCAGCGTAGAACCCCACGGCTACAATGAGCAGTTCTTC
CDR3aa: CASSVEPHGYNEQFF

v_gene: TRBV9
abundance: NA
d_gene: TRBD2
j_gene: TRBJ2-3
CDR3nt: TGTGCCAGCAGCGTGGATGGTAGGAGCGGGGGGCGCACAGATACGCAGTATTTT
CDR3aa: CASSVDGRSGGRTDTQYF

v_gene: TRBV5-1
abundance: NA
d_gene: TRBD1
j_gene: TRBJ1-4
CDR3nt: TGCGCCAGCAGCTTGGGGGGACAGGATACTAATGAAAAACTGTTTTTT
CDR3aa: CASSLGGQDTNEKLFF

v_gene: TRBV29-1
abundance: NA
d_gene: NA
j_gene: TRBJ2-5
CDR3nt: TGCAGCGTTACAAGGGAGACAGGCCCATTAGAGACCCAGTACTTC
CDR3aa: CSVTRETGPLETQYF

v_gene: TRBV5-4
abundance: NA
d_gene: TRBD2
j_gene: TRBJ2-7
CDR3nt: TGTGCCAGCAGTAGGTCCGGGACTAATTACGAGCAGTACTTC
CDR3aa: CASSRSGTNYEQYF

v_gene: TRBV2
abundance: NA
d_gene: NA
j_gene: TRBJ2-3
CDR3nt: TGTGCCAGCAGTGACTACCGTCTAGCTGGTTTGGGCACAGATACGCAGTATTTT
CDR3aa: CASSDYRLAGLGTDTQYF

v_gene: TRBV10-3
abundance: NA
d_gene: TRBD1
j_gene: TRBJ1-1
CDR3nt: TGTGCCATCAGTGAGCACCCGGGACAGATGAACACTGAAGCTTTCTTT
CDR3aa: CAISEHPGQMNTEAFF

v_gene: TRBV6-5
abundance: NA
d_gene: TRBD1
j_gene: TRBJ2-7
CDR3nt: TGTGCCAGCAGTTACTCGGGTCGACAGGGTGACGAGCAGTACTTC
CDR3aa: CASSYSGRQGDEQYF

v_gene: TRBV5-1
abundance: NA
d_gene: TRBD2
j_gene: TRBJ2-1
CDR3nt: TGCGCCAGCGGGTCCGGGACTACAGACAATGAGCAGTTCTTC
CDR3aa: CASGSGTTDNEQFF

v_gene: TRBV6-6
abundance: NA
d_gene: NA
j_gene: TRBJ2-7
CDR3nt: TGTGCCAGCAGCGACAGTCTTGAAAGCTCCTACGAGCAGTACTTC
CDR3aa: CASSDSLESSYEQYF

v_gene: TRBV28
abundance: NA
d_gene: NA
j_gene: TRBJ1-2
CDR3nt: TGTGCCAGCAGTTTCCTTTCGGGGGGTTATGGCTACACCTTC
CDR3aa: CASSFLSGGYGYTF

v_gene: TRBV23-1
abundance: NA
d_gene: NA
j_gene: TRBJ1-5
CDR3nt: TGCGCCACCCAGGGGCCCCCCCTGAAGCCCCAGCATTTT
CDR3aa: CATQGPPLKPQHF

v_gene: TRBV9
abundance: NA
d_gene: NA
j_gene: TRBJ2-1
CDR3nt: TGTGCCAGCAGCGCGAGCGTAGGCACACAGGCATTGAATGAGCAGTTCTTC
CDR3aa: CASSASVGTQALNEQFF

v_gene: TRBV5-6
abundance: NA
d_gene: NA
j_gene: TRBJ2-1
CDR3nt: TGTGCCAGCAGCTTGGAGGGGTGGAATGAGCAGTTCTTC
CDR3aa: CASSLEGWNEQFF

v_gene: TRBV18
abundance: few
d_gene: TRBD1
j_gene: TRBJ2-7
CDR3nt: TGTGCCAGCTCACCACGCAGGGGACAGGGGAACGAGCAGTACTTC
CDR3aa: CASSPRRGQGNEQYF

v_gene: TRBV7-8
abundance: NA
d_gene: TRBD1
j_gene: TRBJ2-7
CDR3nt: TGTGCCAGCAGCTTAGGGTATCGGTGGTTGGACAGGGAATTTAGCTCCTACGAGCAGTACTTC
CDR3aa: CASSLGYRWLDREFSSYEQYF

v_gene: TRBV5-4
abundance: NA
d_gene: TRBD1
j_gene: TRBJ1-2
CDR3nt: TGTGCCAGCAGCACAGGGGATGGCTACACCTTC
CDR3aa: CASSTGDGYTF

v_gene: TRBV7-8
abundance: once
d_gene: TRBD1
j_gene: TRBJ1-2
CDR3nt: TGTGCCAGCCGGACAGGGGCAGGGGTGGGAGGCTACACCTTC
CDR3aa: CASRTGAGVGGYTF

v_gene: TRBV5-5
abundance: NA
d_gene: NA
j_gene: TRBJ2-2
CDR3nt: TGTGCCAGCAATGAGGGCGCGAACACCGGGGAGCTGTTTTTT
CDR3aa: CASNEGANTGELFF

v_gene: TRBV6-5
abundance: few
d_gene: NA
j_gene: TRBJ2-1
CDR3nt: TGTGCCAGCAGTTATTGGGACTCGGTAGACAATGAGCAGTTCTTC
CDR3aa: CASSYWDSVDNEQFF

v_gene: TRBV9
abundance: few
d_gene: TRBD2
j_gene: TRBJ2-3
CDR3nt: TGTGCCAGCAGCGTAGGGAGCGGGGGGGCCGGGAATACGCAGTATTTT
CDR3aa: CASSVGSGGAGNTQYF

v_gene: TRBV6-6
abundance: NA
d_gene: TRBD2
j_gene: TRBJ2-5
CDR3nt: TGTGCCAGCAGCGGGGGGGCGGGGGAGACCCAGTACTTC
CDR3aa: CASSGGAGETQYF

v_gene: TRBV2
abundance: NA
d_gene: TRBD1
j_gene: TRBJ2-3
CDR3nt: TGTGCCAGCAGTCGGACAGGGAAGTTGACAGATACGCAGTATTTT
CDR3aa: CASSRTGKLTDTQYF

v_gene: TRBV7-9
abundance: NA
d_gene: TRBD2
j_gene: TRBJ2-3
CDR3nt: TGTGCCAGCAGCTTACGGACCAGCGGGGCAGATACGCAGTATTTT
CDR3aa: CASSLRTSGADTQYF

v_gene: TRBV6-6
abundance: NA
d_gene: NA
j_gene: TRBJ1-1
CDR3nt: TGTGCCAGCAGCGCCAAGGGGGGGACTGAAGCTTTCTTT
CDR3aa: CASSAKGGTEAFF

v_gene: TRBV5-4
abundance: NA
d_gene: TRBD2
j_gene: TRBJ2-7
CDR3nt: TGTGCCAGCTCCTCGGGGGGGGGTAAGGAATCCTACGAGCAGTACTTC
CDR3aa: CASSSGGGKESYEQYF

v_gene: TRBV7-2
abundance: few
d_gene: NA
j_gene: TRBJ1-5
CDR3nt: TGTGCCAGCAGCGTGACAGTTTATAGCAATCAGCCCCAGCATTTT
CDR3aa: CASSVTVYSNQPQHF

v_gene: TRBV4-1
abundance: NA
d_gene: NA
j_gene: TRBJ2-1
CDR3nt: TGCGCCAGCAGCCATCTCAGAGGCTCCTACAATGAGCAGTTCTTC
CDR3aa: CASSHLRGSYNEQFF

v_gene: TRBV4-2
abundance: NA
d_gene: NA
j_gene: TRBJ1-6
CDR3nt: TGTGCCAGCAGCCAAGATCCTCGGGGGGAGGGGTCCCTCCACTTT
CDR3aa: CASSQDPRGEGSLHF

v_gene: TRBV6-6
abundance: NA
d_gene: NA
j_gene: TRBJ1-1
CDR3nt: TGTGCCAGCAGTTTACGACAGGCGATGAACACTGAAGCTTTCTTT
CDR3aa: CASSLRQAMNTEAFF

v_gene: TRBV2
abundance: NA
d_gene: TRBD1
j_gene: TRBJ2-7
CDR3nt: TGTGCCAGCAGGACCGACAGGGCCGCCTACGAGCAGTACTTC
CDR3aa: CASRTDRAAYEQYF

v_gene: TRBV5-1
abundance: NA
d_gene: TRBD1
j_gene: TRBJ2-7
CDR3nt: TGCGCCAGCAGCTTGGCGGGACAGGGGGGGTCCTACGAGCAGTACTTC
CDR3aa: CASSLAGQGGSYEQYF

v_gene: TRBV6-1
abundance: NA
d_gene: TRBD1
j_gene: TRBJ2-3
CDR3nt: TGTGCCAGCAGTGAAGCTAAGAGGACAGGGGTCCCCGATACGCAGTATTTT
CDR3aa: CASSEAKRTGVPDTQYF

v_gene: TRBV5-6
abundance: NA
d_gene: TRBD2
j_gene: TRBJ2-7
CDR3nt: TGTGCCAGCAGCTATGCGGGGGGGTACTACGAGCAGTACTTC
CDR3aa: CASSYAGGYYEQYF

v_gene: TRBV9
abundance: NA
d_gene: NA
j_gene: TRBJ2-7
CDR3nt: TGTGCCAGCAGCGTAGGACCAGGGCCTAGCTCCTACGAGCAGTACTTC
CDR3aa: CASSVGPGPSSYEQYF

v_gene: TRBV7-6
abundance: NA
d_gene: NA
j_gene: TRBJ1-3
CDR3nt: TGTGCCAGCAGCTTAGGGGGCAACGGAAACACCATATATTTT
CDR3aa: CASSLGGNGNTIYF

v_gene: TRBV9
abundance: NA
d_gene: TRBD2
j_gene: TRBJ2-1
CDR3nt: TGTGCCAGCAGCGATCGGACTAGCGGGGGCGATGAGCAGTTCTTC
CDR3aa: CASSDRTSGGDEQFF

v_gene: TRBV7-2
abundance: once
d_gene: NA
j_gene: TRBJ1-3
CDR3nt: TGTGCCACCCAGCCTCAGGGTGCTGGAAACACCATATATTTT
CDR3aa: CATQPQGAGNTIYF

v_gene: TRBV5-6
abundance: few
d_gene: NA
j_gene: TRBJ1-2
CDR3nt: TGTGCCAGCAGCTTGGACAGGGACTATGGCTACACCTTC
CDR3aa: CASSLDRDYGYTF

v_gene: TRBV7-9
abundance: NA
d_gene: TRBD1
j_gene: TRBJ2-1
CDR3nt: TGTGCCAGCAGCCGGACAGGTTACAATGAGCAGTTCTTC
CDR3aa: CASSRTGYNEQFF

v_gene: TRBV4-3
abundance: NA
d_gene: NA
j_gene: TRBJ1-2
CDR3nt: TGCGCCAGCAGCCAAGATCGGAGGCAGGCTTTCTATGGCTACACCTTC
CDR3aa: CASSQDRRQAFYGYTF

v_gene: TRBV2
abundance: once
d_gene: TRBD1
j_gene: TRBJ1-2
CDR3nt: TGTGCCAGCAGTGCGCAGGGGGCGACCTATGGCTACACCTTC
CDR3aa: CASSAQGATYGYTF